The T cell receptor beta chain described here comes from a study of T cells after yellow fever vaccination. Study in general: Fractions with few cells were prepared using SMART-Seq v4 Ultra Low Input. Study-level points and caveats: Boosting was followed by the reappearance of most primary-vaccination clones (approximately 95% CD4, 70% to 90% CD8). The CD4 compartment and the CD8 compartment contained a small share of clonotypes in common. Though weaker, the secondary response peaked faster, on day 5 versus 15.

Trimming removed 5 bases from V and 6 bases from J; junction bases left unmatched: 13. The CDR3 has 16 residues. TCRdb called the 5' RACE reads again in MiXCR, with one record for every CDR3 protein. Among about 340,000 distinct CDR3 sequences listed, approximately 13% were seen once. This clonotype appeared a few times. The antigen remains unidentified. The source material was CD4+ T cells sorted from PBMCs, sampled 15 days after the yellow fever booster vaccination. The rearrangement uses TRBV12-3 or TRBV12-4 and TRBJ2-5; TRBD2 aligns across 9 bases. This clonotype was obtained from a man in his late teens or twenties who received the YFV17D yellow fever vaccine. CDR3 sequence: CASSPPRASGIKTQYF. In DNA, the CDR3 is TGTGCCAGCAGTCCCCCGAGGGCTAGCGGGATCAAGACCCAGTACTTC.